A single sample gave rise to the 26 T cell receptor beta chains below, sequenced in a study of T cells in localized non-small cell lung cancer. Libraries were prepared by immunoSEQ multiplex PCR; TCRdb keeps only in-frame clonotypes and omits some of them. This sample has fewer than 9,000 clones, with about 91% found just once. This specimen consisted of peripheral blood mononuclear cells, obtained before any cancer treatment. These receptors originate from a male donor older than 55 with stage II lung adenocarcinoma.

The chain combines TRBV2 with TRBJ2-7; D not resolved. Germline CDR1 reads SNHLY; CDR2 reads FYNNEI. The CDR3 consists of 12 residues. The V and J ends lost 3 bases and 4 bases respectively, with 7 bases between them. The CDR3 protein is CASSDRTYEQYF. The CDR3 nucleotides read TGTGCCAGCAGTGACAGGACGTACGAGCAGTACTTC. Full variable domain (missing parts from reference TRBV2 and TRBJ2-7): EPEVTQTPSHQVTQMGQEVILRCVPISNHLYFYWYRQILGQKVEFLVSFYNNEISEKSEIFDDQFSVERPDGSNFTLKIRSTKLEDSAMYFCASSDRTYEQYFGPGTRLTVT.

The rearrangement joins TRBV25-1 to TRBJ1-1; D is undetermined. Trimming left V 1 base short and J 2 bases short, with 5 bases between. This CDR3 contains 13 residues. Germline CDR1 MGHDK, CDR2 SYGVNS. In DNA form, the CDR3 reads TGTGCCAGCAGTGAATGGGCTAACACTGAAGCTTTCTTT. It translates to CASSEWANTEAFF.

The chain uses TRBV7-2 and TRBJ1-6; D not certain. The CDR3 contains 13 residues. CDR1 and CDR2 from the germline V gene are SGHTA and FQGNSA. V lost 3 bases and J lost 10, with 10 bases in between. DNA for the CDR3: TGTGCCAGCAGCTTCCTCGGACCGTCACCCCTCCACTTT. Translation: CASSFLGPSPLHF.

The J gene is TRBJ2-7, the V gene TRBV27, with TRBD1 identical over 7 bases. The CDR3 runs 15 residues. Germline CDR1 MNHEY, CDR2 SMNVEV (reference sequence). Germline trimming cut 5 bases from V and 1 base from J; bases unmatched to any gene: 8. CDR3 sequence reads: CASSQHRGGSYEQYF. The CDR3 DNA is TGTGCCAGCAGTCAGCACAGGGGTGGGTCCTACGAGCAGTACTTC.

The V and J genes are TRBV5-1 and TRBJ1-3, with D possibly TRBD1 on 6 matching bases. V lost 0 bases to trimming and J lost 4 bases, with 11 bases between them. Per germline, CDR1 SGHRS and CDR2 YFSETQ. There are 15 residues in the CDR3. The CDR3 loop reads CASSLGYRDGNTIYF. The CDR3 DNA sequence: TGCGCCAGCAGCTTGGGGTACAGGGACGGAAACACCATATATTTT.

The chain carries TRBV4-3 and TRBJ2-7; D is unresolved. Trimming pared 4 bases from V and 1 base from J, leaving 11 bases between. Germline CDR1 and CDR2: LGHNA and YSLEER. The CDR3 has 14 residues. The CDR3 DNA sequence: TGCGCCAGCAGCCCCGAAGTGGGGTCCTACGAGCAGTACTTC. Protein sequence: CASSPEVGSYEQYF.

The count of this clone is one. The genes are TRBV15 and TRBJ1-4, with D uncertain. This CDR3 has 16 amino acids. V lost 0 bases to trimming and J lost 0 bases, with 8 bases between them. From germline, CDR1 is LNHNV and CDR2 YYDKDF (reference sequence). CDR3 in DNA: TGTGCCACCAGCAGAGATCTGGGCACAACTAATGAAAAACTGTTTTTT. Translated, it gives CATSRDLGTTNEKLFF.

The chain employs TRBV18 and TRBJ2-3; no firm D call. Trimming took 0 bases from V and 1 from J, leaving 11 bases between them. The length of the CDR3 is 16 residues. Germline V CDR1 and CDR2: KGHSH, LQKENI. The CDR3 region has the DNA TGTGCCAGCTCACCACCGACCGCCCTGGGCACAGATACGCAGTATTTT. Translation: CASSPPTALGTDTQYF.

The J gene is TRBJ2-1, the V gene TRBV19; D is unclear. CDR3 size: 15 residues. Germline loops: CDR1 LNHDA, CDR2 SQIVND (reference sequence). V shed 4 bases and J shed 3 bases, with 13 bases lying between them. The CDR3 DNA is TGTGCCAGTAGTAGTTTAGCAGGTGGCTACAATGAGCAGTTCTTC. Its protein is CASSSLAGGYNEQFF.

The chain is built from TRBV2 and TRBJ1-5; D perhaps matches TRBD1 (5 bases). CDR3 length: 13 residues. V was pared by 6 bases and J by 2 bases, with 8 bases between. In germline, CDR1 is SNHLY, CDR2 FYNNEI. Written as DNA, the CDR3 is TGTGCCAGCAGGAGGGGTGGCAATCAGCCCCAGCATTTT. Translated, it gives CASRRGGNQPQHF. Combining the CDR3 with reference TRBV2 and TRBJ1-5 gives the whole variable domain EPEVTQTPSHQVTQMGQEVILRCVPISNHLYFYWYRQILGQKVEFLVSFYNNEISEKSEIFDDQFSVERPDGSNFTLKIRSTKLEDSAMYFCASRRGGNQPQHFGDGTRLSIL.

This chain connects TRBV6-5 to TRBJ1-2, with D unclear. V was clipped by 5 bases and J by 4 bases, with 5 bases between them. This CDR3 comprises 11 residues. Germline-derived CDR1 and CDR2 are MNHEY and SVGAGI. CDR3 DNA sequence: TGTGCCAGCAGTCCCGGCTATGGCTACACCTTC. Translating gives CASSPGYGYTF.

CDR3 in amino acids: CASSQFGGTGIYEQYF. The CDR3 nucleotides read TGTGCCAGCAGCCAATTCGGAGGGACAGGCATCTACGAGCAGTACTTC. This chain connects TRBV14 to TRBJ2-7; 8 nucleotides match TRBD1. CDR3 length: 16 amino acids. The J segment lost 3 bases and the V segment lost 2 bases, leaving 9 bases of the junction unmatched. Germline CDR1 is SGHDN and CDR2 is FVKESK.

This sequence joins TRBV5-1 and TRBJ2-3; TRBD2 matches 11 bases. The germline gives CDR1 SGHRS, CDR2 YFSETQ. This CDR3 spans 17 amino acids. Unmatched junction bases numbered 4, after V lost 0 bases and J lost 1 base. CDR3 loop: CASSLVAGGPGTDTQYF. CDR3 bases: TGCGCCAGCAGCTTGGTAGCGGGGGGGCCAGGCACAGATACGCAGTATTTT. Full variable domain (remainder filled in from reference TRBV5-1 and TRBJ2-3): KAGVTQTPRYLIKTRGQQVTLSCSPISGHRSVSWYQQTPGQGLQFLFEYFSETQRNKGNFPGRFSGRQFSNSRSEMNVSTLELGDSALYLCASSLVAGGPGTDTQYFGPGTRLTVL.

The V gene is TRBV4-3, the J gene TRBJ1-1, with no clear D. V lost 0 bases and J lost 1, with 9 bases in between. CDR1 LGHNA and CDR2 YSLEER come from the germline V gene. The length of the CDR3 is 15 residues. For the CDR3, the DNA is TGCGCCAGCAGCCAAGATGGTGACGCGAACACTGAAGCTTTCTTT. As protein: CASSQDGDANTEAFF.

This chain uses TRBV7-2 with TRBJ2-5; tentative D call: TRBD1 (5 bases). Deletions cut 0 bases from V and 5 bases from J, with 13 bases between. The CDR3 sequence is 15 residues long. CDR1 and CDR2 (germline): SGHTA, FQGNSA. Here the CDR3 reads CASSLALGQLETQYF. Written as DNA, the CDR3 is TGTGCCAGCAGCTTAGCGCTGGGGCAGCTGGAGACCCAGTACTTC.

Only one count was recorded for this clone. The rearrangement links TRBV27 to TRBJ2-2, with TRBD2 matching over 7 bases. The CDR3 is made up of 17 amino acids. The junction had 4 bases not matched to a gene; V was cut back by 0 bases and J by 0 bases. Germline V lookup: CDR1 MNHEY, CDR2 SMNVEV (reference sequence). The CDR3 DNA follows: TGTGCCAGCAGTTTATCGGGAGGGACTTCGAACACCGGGGAGCTGTTTTTT. It yields the protein CASSLSGGTSNTGELFF.

This chain uses TRBV5-6 with TRBJ1-4; TRBD1 aligns across 8 bases. The CDR3 runs to 17 residues. The V segment lost 1 base and the J segment 1 base; nucleotides outside the gene matches: 6. Germline assignment: CDR1 SGHDT and CDR2 YYEEEE. The CDR3 DNA sequence: TGTGCCAGCAGCTTGACAGGGGGAGGCCTAACTAATGAAAAACTGTTTTTT. Amino acid sequence: CASSLTGGGLTNEKLFF.

V usage is TRBV11-2 and J usage is TRBJ1-5; TRBD1 aligns across 7 bases. V trimming: 6 bases; J trimming: 6 bases; junction bases outside the gene matches: 14. The CDR3 is 16 residues long. Germline assignment: CDR1 SGHAT and CDR2 FQNNGV. The CDR3 region has the DNA TGTGCCAGCAGTGAAGGGGCAGGGGGTATGAGTCAGCCCCAGCATTTT. Translated, it gives CASSEGAGGMSQPQHF.

This clone is a singleton in its sample. V is TRBV2 and J is TRBJ1-2, with unresolved D. The CDR3 runs to 15 residues. The germline V gene has CDR1 SNHLY and CDR2 FYNNEI. V was pared by 2 bases and J by 7 bases, with 17 bases between. CDR3 bases: TGTGCCAGCAGTGAAAGAGGGCCCAAACTCCGTGGCTACACCTTC. Its translation: CASSERGPKLRGYTF.

The chain recombines TRBV7-9 with TRBJ2-1, with 10 bases aligning to TRBD1. CDR1 and CDR2 (germline): SEHNR, FQNEAQ (reference sequence). CDR3 size: 14 residues. Trimming took 6 bases from V and 6 from J; bases not matched to a gene: 5. The CDR3 DNA reads TGTGCCAGCAGGGGACAGGGGTTAAGCAATGAGCAGTTCTTC. Its translation: CASRGQGLSNEQFF.

The rearrangement joins TRBV11-2 to TRBJ1-6; D may be TRBD1 (6 bases). The CDR3 extends over 14 amino acids. The V gene's germline CDR1 is SGHAT and CDR2 FQNNGV. Trimming removed 6 bases from V and 10 bases from J, with 16 bases in between. In nucleotides, the CDR3 is TGTGCCAGCAGGCCACAGGGAGCGAGGTCACCCCTCCACTTT. This encodes CASRPQGARSPLHF.

The V gene is TRBV5-6, the J gene TRBJ2-7; possibly TRBD1 for D (6 bases). Trimming cost V 3 bases and J 0 bases, with 16 bases left between them. The germline gives CDR1 SGHDT, CDR2 YYEEEE. This CDR3 has 16 amino acids. CDR3 sequence (DNA): TGTGCCAGCAGCTCCCAGTACAGGGCGCTCTCCTACGAGCAGTACTTC. This sequence encodes CASSSQYRALSYEQYF.

The V and J genes are TRBV7-6 and TRBJ1-2; D is uncertain. The CDR3 spans 13 residues. Trimming removed 5 bases from V and 4 bases from J, with 11 bases in between. Germline V gene data show CDR1 as SGHVS and CDR2 as FNYEAQ. In nucleotides, the CDR3 is TGTGCCAGCAGCCGGGGAGAGAGCTATGGCTACACCTTC. Residues: CASSRGESYGYTF.

V and J are TRBV5-1 and TRBJ1-2; the match to TRBD1 covers 10 bases. The V gene's germline CDR1 is SGHRS and CDR2 YFSETQ. This CDR3 region has 15 residues. With 9 bases clipped from V and 3 bases from J, the junction kept 11 bases outside the gene matches. The CDR3 reads CATRPGTGVDYGYTF. For the CDR3, the DNA is TGCGCCACCCGTCCGGGGACAGGGGTCGACTATGGCTACACCTTC.

The chain recombines TRBV7-9 with TRBJ1-6; D unresolved. This CDR3 has 18 residues. Trimming left V 2 bases short and J 5 bases short, with 19 bases between. CDR1 is SEHNR and CDR2 is FQNEAQ in the germline V gene (reference sequence). The CDR3 spells CASSLPVAAPRDNSPLHF. The CDR3 region has the DNA TGTGCCAGCAGCTTACCCGTAGCGGCGCCACGGGATAATTCACCCCTCCACTTT.

The chain uses TRBV10-2 and TRBJ2-1, with 9 bases lining up with TRBD2. Germline CDR1 WSHSY, CDR2 SAAADI. This CDR3 spans 13 amino acids. V lost 7 bases, J lost 9 bases, and 7 bases stayed unmatched. CDR3: CASNAGGRSEQFF. Written as DNA, the CDR3 is TGCGCCAGCAATGCGGGGGGGCGAAGTGAGCAGTTCTTC.